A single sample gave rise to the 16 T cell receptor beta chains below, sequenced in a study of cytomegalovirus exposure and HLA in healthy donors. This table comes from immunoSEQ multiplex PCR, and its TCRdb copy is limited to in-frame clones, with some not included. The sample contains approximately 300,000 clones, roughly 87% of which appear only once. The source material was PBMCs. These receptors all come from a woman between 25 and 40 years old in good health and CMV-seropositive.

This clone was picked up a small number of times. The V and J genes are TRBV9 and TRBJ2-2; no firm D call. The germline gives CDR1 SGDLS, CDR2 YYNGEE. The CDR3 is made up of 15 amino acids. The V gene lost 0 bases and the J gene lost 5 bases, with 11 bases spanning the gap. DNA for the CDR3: TGTGCCAGCAGCGTAGAGGGCATAGGGACCGGGGAGCTGTTTTTT. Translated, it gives CASSVEGIGTGELFF.

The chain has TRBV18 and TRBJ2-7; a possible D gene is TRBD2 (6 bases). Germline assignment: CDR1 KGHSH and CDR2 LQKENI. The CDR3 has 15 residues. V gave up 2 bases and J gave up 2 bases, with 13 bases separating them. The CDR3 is CASSPGGGGTYEQYF. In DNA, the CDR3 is TGTGCCAGCTCACCAGGTGGTGGCGGGACCTACGAGCAGTACTTC.

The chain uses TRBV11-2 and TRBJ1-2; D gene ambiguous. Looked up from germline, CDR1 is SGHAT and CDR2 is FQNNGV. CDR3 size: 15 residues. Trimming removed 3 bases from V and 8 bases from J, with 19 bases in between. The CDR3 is CASSFTSGVEQGYTF. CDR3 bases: TGTGCCAGCAGCTTTACCTCGGGTGTAGAGCAGGGCTACACCTTC.

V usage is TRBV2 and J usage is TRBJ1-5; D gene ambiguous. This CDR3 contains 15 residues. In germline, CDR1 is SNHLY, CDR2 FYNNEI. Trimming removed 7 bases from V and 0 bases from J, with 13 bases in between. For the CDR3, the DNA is TGTGCCAGCACGAACGGGCAGCTTAGCAATCAGCCCCAGCATTTT. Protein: CASTNGQLSNQPQHF. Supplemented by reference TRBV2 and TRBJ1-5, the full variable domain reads EPEVTQTPSHQVTQMGQEVILRCVPISNHLYFYWYRQILGQKVEFLVSFYNNEISEKSEIFDDQFSVERPDGSNFTLKIRSTKLEDSAMYFCASTNGQLSNQPQHFGDGTRLSIL.

The CDR3 here is CALNTRGIKEQYF. DNA for the CDR3: TGTGCCTTAAATACCCGCGGGATCAAGGAGCAGTACTTC. The V and J genes are TRBV6-5 and TRBJ2-7, with D maybe TRBD2 (6 bases). In germline, CDR1 is MNHEY, CDR2 SVGAGI. Between the trimmed V and J ends, which lost 11 bases and 7 bases, there was a span of 21 bases. CDR3 length: 13 amino acids.

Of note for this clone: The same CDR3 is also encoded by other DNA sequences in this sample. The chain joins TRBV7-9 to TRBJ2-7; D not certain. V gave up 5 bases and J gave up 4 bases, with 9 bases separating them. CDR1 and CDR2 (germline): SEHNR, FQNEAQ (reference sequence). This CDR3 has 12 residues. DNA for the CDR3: TGTGCCAGCAGCCTAGTCGAGTACGAGCAGTACTTC. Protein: CASSLVEYEQYF.

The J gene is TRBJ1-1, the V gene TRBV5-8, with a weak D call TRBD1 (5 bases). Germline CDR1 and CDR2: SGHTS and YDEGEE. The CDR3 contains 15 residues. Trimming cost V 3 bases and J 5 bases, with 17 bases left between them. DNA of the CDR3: TGTGCCAGCAGCTGGGGGGGTGGCGGTATGACTGAAGCTTTCTTT. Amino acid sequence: CASSWGGGGMTEAFF.

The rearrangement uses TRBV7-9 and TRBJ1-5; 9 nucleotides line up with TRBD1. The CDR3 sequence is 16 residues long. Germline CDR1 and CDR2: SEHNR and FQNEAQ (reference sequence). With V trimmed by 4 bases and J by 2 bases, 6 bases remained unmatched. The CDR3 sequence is CASSSDRGVGNQPQHF. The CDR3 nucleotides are TGTGCCAGCAGCTCCGACAGGGGGGTGGGCAATCAGCCCCAGCATTTT.

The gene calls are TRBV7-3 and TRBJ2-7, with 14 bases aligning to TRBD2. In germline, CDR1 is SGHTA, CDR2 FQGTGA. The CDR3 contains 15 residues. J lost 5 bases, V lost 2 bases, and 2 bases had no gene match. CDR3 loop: CASSLVGLAGDEQYF. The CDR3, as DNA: TGTGCCAGCAGCTTAGTGGGACTAGCGGGAGACGAGCAGTACTTC.

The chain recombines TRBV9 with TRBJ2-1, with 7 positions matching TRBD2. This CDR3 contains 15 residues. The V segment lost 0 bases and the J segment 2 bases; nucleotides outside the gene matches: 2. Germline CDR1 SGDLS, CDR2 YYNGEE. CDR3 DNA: TGTGCCAGCAGCGTAGATGGGACTACCTACAATGAGCAGTTCTTC. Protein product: CASSVDGTTYNEQFF. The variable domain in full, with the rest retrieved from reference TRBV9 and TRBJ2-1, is DSGVTQTPKHLITATGQRVTLRCSPRSGDLSVYWYQQSLDQGLQFLIQYYNGEERAKGNILERFSAQQFPDLHSELNLSSLELGDSALYFCASSVDGTTYNEQFFGPGTRLTVL.

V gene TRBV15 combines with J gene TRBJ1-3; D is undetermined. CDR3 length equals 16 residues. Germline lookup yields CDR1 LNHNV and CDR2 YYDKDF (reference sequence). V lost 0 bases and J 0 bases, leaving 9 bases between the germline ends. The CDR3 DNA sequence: TGTGCCACCAGCAGAGATATTAGCAGCTCTGGAAACACCATATATTTT. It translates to CATSRDISSSGNTIYF. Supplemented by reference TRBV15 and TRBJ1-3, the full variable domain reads DAMVIQNPRYQVTQFGKPVTLSCSQTLNHNVMYWYQQKSSQAPKLLFHYYDKDFNNEADTPDNFQSRRPNTSFCFLDIRSPGLGDTAMYLCATSRDISSSGNTIYFGEGSWLTVV.

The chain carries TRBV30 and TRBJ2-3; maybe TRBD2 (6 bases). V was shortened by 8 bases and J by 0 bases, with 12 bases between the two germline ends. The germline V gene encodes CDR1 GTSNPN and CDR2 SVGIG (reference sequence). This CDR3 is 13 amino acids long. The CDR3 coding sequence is TGTGCCCGGGGGAGCGGGAGCACAGATACGCAGTATTTT. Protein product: CARGSGSTDTQYF.

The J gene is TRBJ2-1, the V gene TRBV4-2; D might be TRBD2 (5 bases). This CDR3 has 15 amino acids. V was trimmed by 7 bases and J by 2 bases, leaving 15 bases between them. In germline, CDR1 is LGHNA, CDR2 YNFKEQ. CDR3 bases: TGTGCCAGCACTCGTAAAGAGAGGGCCTACAATGAGCAGTTCTTC. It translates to CASTRKERAYNEQFF.

CDR3 in DNA: TGTGCCAGCAGCGTGGGACAGGGAAGCTATGGCTACACCTTC. This gives the protein CASSVGQGSYGYTF. The chain has TRBV5-6 and TRBJ1-2; 9 nucleotides match TRBD1. Germline assignment: CDR1 SGHDT and CDR2 YYEEEE. The CDR3 has 14 amino acids. Trimming took 4 bases from V and 4 from J; bases not matched to a gene: 5.

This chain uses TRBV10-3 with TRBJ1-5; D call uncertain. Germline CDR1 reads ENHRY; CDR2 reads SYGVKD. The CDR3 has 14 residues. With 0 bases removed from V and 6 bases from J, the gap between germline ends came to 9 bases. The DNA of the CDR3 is TGTGCCATCAGTGAGTCGAACAGCCCTCAGCCCCAGCATTTT. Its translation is CAISESNSPQPQHF.

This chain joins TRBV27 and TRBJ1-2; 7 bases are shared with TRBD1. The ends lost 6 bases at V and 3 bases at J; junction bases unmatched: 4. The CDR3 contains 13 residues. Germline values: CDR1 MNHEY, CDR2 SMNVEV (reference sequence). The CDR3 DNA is TGTGCCAGCAGGGAGGGGGCATACTATGGCTACACCTTC. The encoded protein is CASREGAYYGYTF.